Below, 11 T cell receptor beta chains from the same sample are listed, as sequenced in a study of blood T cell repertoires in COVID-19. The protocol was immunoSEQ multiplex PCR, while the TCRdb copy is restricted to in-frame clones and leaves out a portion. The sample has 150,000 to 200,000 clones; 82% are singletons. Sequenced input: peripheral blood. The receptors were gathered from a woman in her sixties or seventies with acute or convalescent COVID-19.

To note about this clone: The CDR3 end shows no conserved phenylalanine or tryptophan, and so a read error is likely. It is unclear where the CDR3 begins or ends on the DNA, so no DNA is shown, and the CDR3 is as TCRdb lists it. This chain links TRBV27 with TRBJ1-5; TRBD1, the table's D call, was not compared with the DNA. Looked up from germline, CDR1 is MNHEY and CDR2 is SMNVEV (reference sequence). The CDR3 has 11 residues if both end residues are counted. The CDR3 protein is CASSRPRGLAL.

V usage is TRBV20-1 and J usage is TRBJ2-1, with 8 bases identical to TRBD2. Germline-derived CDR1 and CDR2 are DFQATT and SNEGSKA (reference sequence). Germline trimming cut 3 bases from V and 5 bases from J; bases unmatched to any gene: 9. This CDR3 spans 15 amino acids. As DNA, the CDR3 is TGCAGTGCTAGTAGGCTAGCGGGCAGACACAATGAGCAGTTCTTC. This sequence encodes CSASRLAGRHNEQFF.

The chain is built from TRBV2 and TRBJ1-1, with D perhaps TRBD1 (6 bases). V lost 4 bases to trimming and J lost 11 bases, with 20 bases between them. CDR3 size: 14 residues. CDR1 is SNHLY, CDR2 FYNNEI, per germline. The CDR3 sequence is CASSGGPLDRMAFF. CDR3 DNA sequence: TGTGCCAGCAGTGGGGGCCCACTAGACAGGATGGCTTTCTTT.

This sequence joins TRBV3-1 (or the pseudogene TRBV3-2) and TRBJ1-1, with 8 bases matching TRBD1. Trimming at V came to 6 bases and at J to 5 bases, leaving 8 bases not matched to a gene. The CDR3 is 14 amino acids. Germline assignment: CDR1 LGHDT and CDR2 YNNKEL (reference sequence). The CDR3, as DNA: TGTGCCAGCAGACTCCAGGGGGCCGGTACTGAAGCTTTCTTT. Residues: CASRLQGAGTEAFF.

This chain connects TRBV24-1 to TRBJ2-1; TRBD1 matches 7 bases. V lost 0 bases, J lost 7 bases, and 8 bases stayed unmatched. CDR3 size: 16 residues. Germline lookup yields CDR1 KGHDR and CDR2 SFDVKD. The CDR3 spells CATSDLSEGADNEQFF. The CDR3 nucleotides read TGTGCCACCAGTGATTTGTCAGAGGGGGCAGATAATGAGCAGTTCTTC.

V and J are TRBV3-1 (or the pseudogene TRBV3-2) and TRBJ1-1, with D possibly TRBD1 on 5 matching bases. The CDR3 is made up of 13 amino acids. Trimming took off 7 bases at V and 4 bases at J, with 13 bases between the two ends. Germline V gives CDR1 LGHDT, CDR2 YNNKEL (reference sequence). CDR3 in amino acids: CASTREGLTEAFF. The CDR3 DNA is TGTGCCAGCACCCGGGAGGGGCTCACTGAAGCTTTCTTT.

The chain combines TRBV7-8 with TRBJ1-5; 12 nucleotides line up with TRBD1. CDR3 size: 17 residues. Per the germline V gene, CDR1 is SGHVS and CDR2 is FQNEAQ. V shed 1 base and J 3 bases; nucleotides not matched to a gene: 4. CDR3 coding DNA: TGTGCCAGCAGCTTAGATGGGACAGGGGGCTTCAATCAGCCCCAGCATTTT. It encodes CASSLDGTGGFNQPQHF.

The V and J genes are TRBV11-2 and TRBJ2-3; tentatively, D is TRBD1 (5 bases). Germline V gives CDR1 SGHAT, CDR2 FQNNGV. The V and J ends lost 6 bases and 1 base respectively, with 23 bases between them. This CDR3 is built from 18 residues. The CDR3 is CASRQIRGTKLRTDTQYF. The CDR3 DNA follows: TGTGCCAGCAGACAAATAAGGGGTACCAAACTTCGCACAGATACGCAGTATTTT.

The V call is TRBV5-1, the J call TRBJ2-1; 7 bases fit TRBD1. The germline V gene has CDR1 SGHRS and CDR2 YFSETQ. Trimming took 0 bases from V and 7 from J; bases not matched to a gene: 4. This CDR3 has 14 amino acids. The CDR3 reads CASSLVGGGNEQFF. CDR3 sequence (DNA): TGCGCCAGCAGCTTGGTAGGGGGCGGGAATGAGCAGTTCTTC.

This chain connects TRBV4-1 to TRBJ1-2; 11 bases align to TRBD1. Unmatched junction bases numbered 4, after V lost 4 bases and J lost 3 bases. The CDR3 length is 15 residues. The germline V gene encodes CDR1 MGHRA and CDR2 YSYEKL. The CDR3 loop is CASSPGQGAYYGYTF. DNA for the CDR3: TGCGCCAGCAGCCCCGGACAGGGGGCATACTATGGCTACACCTTC.

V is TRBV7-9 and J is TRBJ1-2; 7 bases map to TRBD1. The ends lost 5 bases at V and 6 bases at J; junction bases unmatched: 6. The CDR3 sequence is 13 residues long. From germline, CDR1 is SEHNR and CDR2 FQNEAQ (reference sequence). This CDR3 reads CASSLTGTDGYTF. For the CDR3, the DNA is TGTGCCAGCAGCCTTACCGGGACAGATGGCTACACCTTC.